The 8 T cell receptor beta chains reported below all come from one sample, sequenced in a study of blood T cell repertoires in COVID-19. Only in-frame clones appear in the TCRdb table, and some are missing; sequencing was by immunoSEQ multiplex PCR. Among fewer than 300,000 clones listed, more than 65% were seen once. The sample consisted of peripheral blood. These receptors originate from a person aged 70 to 85 with COVID-19, enrolled during active disease.

This rearrangement joins TRBV4-2 to TRBJ2-1; the match to TRBD2 covers 9 bases. V shed 2 bases and J 7 bases; nucleotides not matched to a gene: 21. CDR1 and CDR2 (germline): LGHNA, YNFKEQ. CDR3 length: 20 residues. The CDR3 nucleotides read TGTGCCAGCAGCCAATTCGGGCAGCAGGGTTCGGTAGCGGGAGCAAATGAGCAGTTCTTC. It yields the protein CASSQFGQQGSVAGANEQFF.

CDR3 in amino acids: CASSQTADRGSNQPQHF. CDR3 sequence (DNA): TGTGCCAGCAGCCAAACCGCCGACAGGGGCAGCAATCAGCCCCAGCATTTT. The chain links TRBV7-2 to TRBJ1-5; 8 bases are shared with TRBD1. The CDR3 consists of 17 residues. The ends lost 5 bases at V and 1 base at J; junction bases unmatched: 10. Germline lookup yields CDR1 SGHTA and CDR2 FQGNSA.

This chain uses TRBV6-1 with TRBJ2-1; 7 bases fit TRBD2. The CDR3 covers 18 residues. Germline V gene lookup returns CDR1 MNHNS and CDR2 SASEGT. V lost 1 base, J lost 6 bases, and 15 bases stayed unmatched. Here the CDR3 DNA reads TGTGCCAGCAGTGAAGTGGGCAGCGGGATATGGGGGAGCAATGAGCAGTTCTTC. Amino acids: CASSEVGSGIWGSNEQFF.

This clone appeared a single time. The chain employs TRBV6-5 and TRBJ2-5; 9 bases fit TRBD2. The CDR3 contains 15 residues. Germline V lookup: CDR1 MNHEY, CDR2 SVGAGI. V lost 7 bases, J lost 1 base, and 7 bases stayed unmatched. The CDR3 DNA reads TGTGCCAGCACCACCCAGCGGGGGGTCCAAGAGACCCAGTACTTC. Protein: CASTTQRGVQETQYF.

The chain has TRBV19 and TRBJ2-1, with D possibly TRBD2 on 6 matching bases. Germline lookup yields CDR1 LNHDA and CDR2 SQIVND (reference sequence). CDR3 size: 16 residues. V dropped 7 bases and J dropped 7 bases, with 23 bases sitting between them. DNA for the CDR3: TGTGCCAGTATCAGGTCAGGGTTCGGTAGCGGTAATGAGCAGTTCTTC. Protein sequence: CASIRSGFGSGNEQFF.

V usage is TRBV7-3 and J usage is TRBJ2-5; maybe TRBD1 (5 bases). Deletions cut 1 base from V and 0 bases from J, with 18 bases between. This CDR3 spans 18 amino acids. CDR1 SGHTA and CDR2 FQGTGA come from the germline V gene. CDR3: CASSLRGVTNTYQETQYF. The CDR3 nucleotides are TGTGCCAGCAGCTTAAGGGGCGTCACGAACACGTACCAAGAGACCCAGTACTTC.

V usage is TRBV19 and J usage is TRBJ1-6, with unresolved D. Trimming removed 0 bases from V and 11 bases from J, with 11 bases in between. The CDR3 totals 14 residues. Germline loops: CDR1 LNHDA, CDR2 SQIVND (reference sequence). This chain's CDR3 is CASSIDRSSPPLHF. The CDR3, as DNA: TGTGCCAGTAGTATAGACAGGTCGAGTCCACCCCTCCACTTT. Based on the CDR3 plus reference TRBV19 and TRBJ1-6, the full variable domain is DGGITQSPKYLFRKEGQNVTLSCEQNLNHDAMYWYRQDPGQGLRLIYYSQIVNDFQKGDIAEGYSVSREKKESFPLTVTSAQKNPTAFYLCASSIDRSSPPLHFGNGTRLTVT.

The chain links TRBV19 to TRBJ1-1; D ambiguous. The CDR3 loop spans 13 amino acids. The germline V and J ends were trimmed by 5 bases and 4 bases, with 11 bases remaining between them. The germline V gene has CDR1 LNHDA and CDR2 SQIVND (reference sequence). The CDR3 DNA follows: TGTGCCAGTAGTCCTATATATGGCACTGAAGCTTTCTTT. This sequence encodes CASSPIYGTEAFF.